What follows describes a single TCR beta chain. The table lists this clone with a few counts. Its antigen target is currently unknown. Within one base of it there is no much larger clone, and no base qualities were kept. The sample belongs to a study of blood T cell repertoires in COVID-19 (dated by TCRdb to about 2020). About the full investigation: Samples from collaborators originated in the United States, Italy and Spain and spanned both the acute and convalescent phases of COVID-19. The prospective study material was composed of cDNA or gDNA derived from T cells, B-cell-depleted T cells, or PBMCs. Subjects who had been exposed to COVID-19, were actively infected with it, or had recovered from it provided the deeply sampled blood TCRbeta repertoires that made up the dataset. The repertoires were released in a freely available public database intended as a resource for research on the immune response to SARS-CoV-2. Samples were obtained from the ongoing ImmuneRACE study (first 160 participants) and from over a thousand subjects provided by 6 global collaborators. Nearly every sample came with metadata listing a de-identified subject ID, COVID-19 status, age in years and sex. Where available, HLA class I and class II types were taken from metadata supplied by the sample provider and were not determined by assay-based typing.

Here is what the overall study found, with its caveats: Clinical and demographic metadata were provided uncurated, with the amount varying by source and participant.

Collaborating institutions collected whole blood in K2EDTA tubes following their own protocols. For TCRbeta analysis, collaborators shipped samples as frozen whole blood, isolated PBMCs, or DNA extracted from either of those sample types. The immunoSEQ Assay, a bias-controlled multiplex PCR, was used to amplify TCRbeta CDR3 regions from genomic DNA. In the source study's methods: The number of nucleated cells in each sample was estimated by amplification of reference gene primers within the assay. To quantify the absolute abundance of each unique TCRbeta CDR3 rearrangement, sequence reads were collapsed and filtered. Productive Simpson clonality was computed per sample as the square root of Simpson's diversity index over productive rearrangements. TCRdb carries this immuneACCESS record with in-frame sequences only. Its versions omit some clonotypes, under half of them owing to an unresolved V gene in the studies checked, with the rest unexplained. That table supplies the V and J calls and clone size; D and trimming were determined from the DNA. The sample table shows about 160,000 clones, and more than 75% are seen once. The top ten clones comprise approximately 0.99% of the sample.

Sample: peripheral blood. This clonotype was sampled from a man aged 35 to 55 with acute or convalescent COVID-19.

The nucleotides are TGTGCCAGCTCATTCGGACAGGGTACCTACGAGCAGTACTTC. Translated, this gives CASSFGQGTYEQYF. This chain joins TRBV18 to TRBJ2-7, with 8 junctional bases fitting TRBD1. At the junction V is shortened by 5 bases and J by 2 bases; bases outside the gene matches: 5. The germline V gene sets CDR1 to KGHSH and CDR2 to LQKENI. The CDR3 spans 14 residues, from the cysteine through the phenylalanine. Of all the DNA, just the CDR3 is kept, 42 bases in frame from base 1. The entire variable domain, with the stretches around the CDR3 drawn from the reference TRBV18 and TRBJ2-7 proteins, is NAGVMQNPRHLVRRRGQEARLRCSPMKGHSHVYWYRQLPEEGLKFMVYLQKENIIDESGMPKERFSAEFPKEGPSILRIQQVVRGDSAAYFCASSFGQGTYEQYFGPGTRLTVT.